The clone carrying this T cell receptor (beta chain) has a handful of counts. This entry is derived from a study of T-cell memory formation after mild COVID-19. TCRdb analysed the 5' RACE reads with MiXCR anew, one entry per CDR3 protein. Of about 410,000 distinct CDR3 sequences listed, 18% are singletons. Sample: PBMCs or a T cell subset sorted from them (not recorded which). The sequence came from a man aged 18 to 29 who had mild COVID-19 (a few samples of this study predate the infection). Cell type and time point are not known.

This CDR3 reads CSARKGQGDLNEQFF. CDR3 in DNA: TGCAGTGCTAGAAAAGGACAGGGGGACTTGAATGAGCAGTTCTTC. This chain uses TRBV20-1 with TRBJ2-1; TRBD1 matches 10 bases. The germline V gene has CDR1 DFQATT and CDR2 SNEGSKA (reference sequence). Unmatched junction bases numbered 8, after V lost 2 bases and J lost 7 bases. There are 15 residues in the CDR3.